Listed below are T cell receptor beta chains from one sample, sequenced in a study of blood T cell repertoires in COVID-19. Assay used: immunoSEQ multiplex PCR; TCRdb lists only in-frame clones, some missing. The sample lists 150,000 to 200,000 clones, approximately 83% occurring once. The source material was peripheral blood. Every receptor here comes from a woman aged 80 or older with acute or convalescent COVID-19. The CDR3 runs from the conserved cysteine through the conserved F or W. D genes are given only for firm matches. The listing skips clone size in some rows; elsewhere it reads once, few, many or a size class.

v_call	d_call	j_call	clone_size	cdr3_nt	cdr3_aa
TRBV6-5	TRBD1	TRBJ2-7	once	TGTGCCAGCAGGGCCGGGACAGCTTTCTCCTACGAGCAGTACTTC	CASRAGTAFSYEQYF
TRBV10-3	TRBD2	TRBJ2-6	NA	TGTGCCATCAGTGAACTAGCGGGAGGGTTTAGCTCTGGGGCCAACGTCCTGACTTTC	CAISELAGGFSSGANVLTF
TRBV5-6	NA	TRBJ2-7	few	TGTGCCAGCAGCTTGGGCCAGCGGGTTTCCTACGAGCAGTACTTC	CASSLGQRVSYEQYF
TRBV30	NA	TRBJ1-6	NA	TGTGCCTGGAGACCAGTCTCTTCACCCCTCCACTTT	CAWRPVSSPLHF
TRBV5-4	NA	TRBJ2-5	NA	TGTGCCAGCAGCACCGCAGGGTACCAAGAGACCCAGTACTTC	CASSTAGYQETQYF
TRBV24-1	TRBD1	TRBJ2-1	once	TGTGCCACCAGTGATCCGGGACAGGGGGGAGGCAATGAGCAGTTCTTC	CATSDPGQGGGNEQFF
TRBV7-9	TRBD1	TRBJ1-4	NA	TGTGCCAGCAGCCCACGACAGGGGGCGATTGAAAAACTGTTTTTT	CASSPRQGAIEKLFF
TRBV28	NA	TRBJ2-7	few	TGTGCCAGCAGTAGAGAACGCCAGTACTTC	CASSRERQYF
TRBV6-4	TRBD2	TRBJ2-7	NA	TGTGCCAGCAGTGACTCGCGGGGGGCTTACGAGCAGTACTTC	CASSDSRGAYEQYF
TRBV29-1	NA	TRBJ2-3	NA	TGCAGCGTTGATAGGATCAGGGGTCGCACAGATACGCAGTATTTT	CSVDRIRGRTDTQYF
TRBV6-6	NA	TRBJ1-1	NA	TGTGCCAGTGCACGTGAAGCGGACACTGAAGCTTTCTTT	CASAREADTEAFF
TRBV18	NA	TRBJ1-4	NA	TGTGCCAGCTCATCCCAGGGAGGCGAAAAACTGTTTTTT	CASSSQGGEKLFF
TRBV27	TRBD1	TRBJ1-1	NA	TGTGCCAGCAGCCCAGACAGGGGAACTATGAACACTGAAGCTTTCTTT	CASSPDRGTMNTEAFF
TRBV11-2	NA	TRBJ1-5	once	TGTGCCAGCAGCCAGGGCGCGGGGGGTTCAACTCAGCCCCAGCATTTT	CASSQGAGGSTQPQHF
TRBV7-9	NA	TRBJ2-3	few	TGTGCCAGCAGCTTAGGATCCGGGGATACGCAGTATTTT	CASSLGSGDTQYF
TRBV5-1	NA	TRBJ1-2	NA	TGCGCCAGCAGAACAGGGAGCGTAGCTAACTATGGCTACACCTTC	CASRTGSVANYGYTF
TRBV5-1	NA	TRBJ2-2	NA	TGCGCCAGCAGCTTGCAGGGCGGGGCGAACACCGGGGAGCTGTTTTTT	CASSLQGGANTGELFF
TRBV25-1	NA	TRBJ2-1	NA	TGTGCCAGCAGTCTAGGGGCGAACGGGGAGCAGTTCTTC	CASSLGANGEQFF
TRBV3-1/TRBV3-2	TRBD1	TRBJ2-7	NA	TGTGCCAGCAGCCATCCGGGACAGAGCTCCTACGAGCAGTACTTC	CASSHPGQSSYEQYF
TRBV3-1/TRBV3-2	NA	TRBJ1-3	NA	TGTGCCAGCAGCCACATCAGGGCAGGAGGAAACACCATATATTTT	CASSHIRAGGNTIYF
TRBV9	NA	TRBJ1-4	NA	TGTGCCAGCAGCGCCTTGACAACAACTAATGAAAAACTGTTTTTT	CASSALTTTNEKLFF
TRBV9	NA	TRBJ2-3	NA	TGTGCCAGCGGAGGCCGCGGCACAGATACGCAGTATTTT	CASGGRGTDTQYF
TRBV7-9	TRBD2	TRBJ2-5	NA	TGTGCCAGCACCAGCGCGGGACTAGCGGGAGTAGAGACCCAGTACTTC	CASTSAGLAGVETQYF
TRBV6-6	NA	TRBJ2-7	NA	TGTGCCAGCAGAGGGGGGGGGCGCGAATACGAGCAGTACTTC	CASRGGGREYEQYF